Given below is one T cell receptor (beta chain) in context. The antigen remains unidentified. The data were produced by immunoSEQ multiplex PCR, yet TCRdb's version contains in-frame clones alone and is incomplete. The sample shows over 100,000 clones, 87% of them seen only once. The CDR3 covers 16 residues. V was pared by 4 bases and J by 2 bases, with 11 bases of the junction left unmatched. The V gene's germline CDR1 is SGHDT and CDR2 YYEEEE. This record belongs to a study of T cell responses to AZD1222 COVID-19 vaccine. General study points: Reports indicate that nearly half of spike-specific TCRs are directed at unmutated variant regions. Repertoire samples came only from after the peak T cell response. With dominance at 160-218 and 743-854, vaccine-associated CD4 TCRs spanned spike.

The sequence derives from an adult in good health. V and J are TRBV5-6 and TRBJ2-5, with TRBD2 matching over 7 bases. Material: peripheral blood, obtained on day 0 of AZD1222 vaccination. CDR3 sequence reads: CASSRGPAGVQETQYF. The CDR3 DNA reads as TGTGCCAGCAGCAGGGGCCCCGCGGGGGTACAAGAGACCCAGTACTTC.